The present T cell receptor beta chain was sequenced within a study of OX40 agonist ivuxolimab in advanced cancers. Profiling relied on immunoSEQ multiplex PCR, and the TCRdb table lists in-frame clones only, not all of them. The sample has 55,000 to 70,000 clones; 80% are singletons. The CDR3 consists of 13 residues. The V and J ends lost 2 bases and 4 bases respectively, with 8 bases between them. Germline CDR1 is SGDLS and CDR2 is YYNGEE. The starting material was CD4+ or CD8+ T cells sorted from blood, obtained in a trial of the OX40 agonist ivuxolimab. The V and J genes are TRBV9 and TRBJ2-3; no clear D gene. The source is an adult with an advanced solid tumor such as melanoma, head and neck, liver or kidney cancer. The chain's CDR3 is CASSVTAADTQYF. CDR3 DNA: TGTGCCAGCAGCGTTACGGCAGCAGATACGCAGTATTTT.